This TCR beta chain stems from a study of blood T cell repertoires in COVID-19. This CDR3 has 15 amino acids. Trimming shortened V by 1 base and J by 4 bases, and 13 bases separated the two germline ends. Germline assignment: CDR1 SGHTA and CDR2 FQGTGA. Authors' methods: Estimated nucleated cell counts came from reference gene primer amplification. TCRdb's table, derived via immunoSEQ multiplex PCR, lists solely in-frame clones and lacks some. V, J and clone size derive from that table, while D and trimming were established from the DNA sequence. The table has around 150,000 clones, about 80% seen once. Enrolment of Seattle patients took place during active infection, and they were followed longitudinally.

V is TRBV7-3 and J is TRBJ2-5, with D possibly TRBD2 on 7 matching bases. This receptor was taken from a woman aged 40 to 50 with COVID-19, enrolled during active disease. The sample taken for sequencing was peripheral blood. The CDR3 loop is CASSLRSGEGETQYF. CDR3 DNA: TGTGCCAGCAGCTTAAGATCAGGGGAGGGAGAGACCCAGTACTTC.